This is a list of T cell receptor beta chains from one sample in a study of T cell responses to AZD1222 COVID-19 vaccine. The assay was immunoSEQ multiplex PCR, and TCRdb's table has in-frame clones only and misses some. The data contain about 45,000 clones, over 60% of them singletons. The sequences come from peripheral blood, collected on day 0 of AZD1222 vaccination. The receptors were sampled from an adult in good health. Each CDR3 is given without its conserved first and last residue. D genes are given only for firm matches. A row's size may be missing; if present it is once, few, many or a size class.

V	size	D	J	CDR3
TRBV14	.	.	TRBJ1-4	ASSRVSQGEKLF
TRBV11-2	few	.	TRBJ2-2	ASRKGRTNTGELF
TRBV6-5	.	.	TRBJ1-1	ASSPNTNTEAF
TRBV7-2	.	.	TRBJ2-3	ASSPGLYQTLNTDTQY
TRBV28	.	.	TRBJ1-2	ASRAEWGGYGYT
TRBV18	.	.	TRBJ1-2	ASSPPSSKGPYGYT
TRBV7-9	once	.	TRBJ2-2	ASSPEGGELF
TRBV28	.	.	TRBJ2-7	ASRLAVSYEQY
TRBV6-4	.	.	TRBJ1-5	ASSTGRNLLNQPQH
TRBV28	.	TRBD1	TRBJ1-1	ASRPSRDSTEAF
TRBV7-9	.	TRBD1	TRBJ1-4	ASSLQGAGVEKLF
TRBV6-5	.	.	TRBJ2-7	ASSYSTQSPRD
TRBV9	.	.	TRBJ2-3	ASSAGADTQY
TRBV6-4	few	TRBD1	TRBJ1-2	ASSPGTGTGRLGYT
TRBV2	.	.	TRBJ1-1	ASTLGGWTEAF
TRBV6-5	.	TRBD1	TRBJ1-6	ASSYDPGGNSPLH
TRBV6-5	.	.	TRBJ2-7	ASLNSNRAYEQY